This T cell receptor (beta chain) emerged from a study of blood T cell repertoires in COVID-19 (dated by TCRdb to about 2020). The study in broad terms: Samples covering the acute and convalescent phases of COVID-19 were provided by collaborators in the United States, Italy and Spain. The material from the prospective study consisted of cDNA or gDNA derived from T cells, B-cell-depleted T cells, or PBMCs. Deeply sampled blood TCRbeta repertoires from subjects exposed to, actively infected with, or recovered from COVID-19 were included in the dataset. A freely available public database, intended as a resource for researchers studying the immune response to SARS-CoV-2, is where the repertoires were released. Samples were obtained from the ongoing ImmuneRACE study (first 160 participants) and from about 1,300 subjects provided by 6 global collaborators. Nearly every sample came with metadata listing a de-identified subject ID, COVID-19 status, age in years and sex. HLA class I and class II types, where available, came from metadata supplied by the sample provider rather than from assay-based typing. What the work shows at the level of the full study, not this receptor alone: Clinical and demographic metadata were provided uncurated, with the amount varying by source and participant.

The CDR3 goes from the cysteine to the phenylalanine over 12 residues. Here the CDR3 DNA is all that survives: 36 bases in frame from base 1. Relative to germline, V is 8 bases shorter and J is 4 bases shorter, with 10 bases between their ends. In the germline V gene (reference sequence), CDR1 corresponds to MNHEY and CDR2 to SMNVEV. The collaborating institutions used their own protocols to collect whole blood in K2EDTA tubes. For TCRbeta analysis, collaborators shipped samples in one of three forms: frozen whole blood, isolated PBMCs, or DNA extracted from either of those sample types. A note on this clone: What antigen it recognizes has not been identified. A much larger clone is a single base away; this may be a read error.

The immunoSEQ Assay, a bias-controlled multiplex PCR, was used to amplify TCRbeta CDR3 regions from genomic DNA. The authors' analysis ran thus. Within the assay, amplification of reference gene primers was used to estimate how many nucleated cells each sample contained. Sequence reads were collapsed and filtered to measure the absolute abundance of every unique TCRbeta CDR3 rearrangement. For each sample, productive Simpson clonality was calculated as the square root of Simpson's diversity index across productive rearrangements. This immuneACCESS table, as held by TCRdb, lists in-frame sequences with V and J called but not all clones. Of the missing ones, under half trace to an unresolved V gene in checked studies; the others have no known cause. From that table come the V and J calls and clone size; the DNA was used to work out D and trimming. The sample includes about 59,000 clones, with less than 80% observed a single time. The top ten clones comprise roughly 9.7% of the sample.

The sample comprised peripheral blood. The V and J segments used are TRBV27 and TRBJ2-3; the D gene cannot be resolved reliably. This TCR came from a human donor in a cohort sampled during active COVID-19. The CDR3 is CASGRWADTQYF. At the DNA level, the sequence is TGTGCCAGCGGGCGATGGGCAGATACGCAGTATTTT.